This T cell receptor beta chain was found in a study of T cell responses to AZD1222 COVID-19 vaccine. Some clones are missing from TCRdb's copy, which holds only in-frame ones; the method was immunoSEQ multiplex PCR. The sample lists about 110,000 clones, 90% occurring once. Study-level results: Spike was spanned by vaccine-associated CD4 TCRs, which were dominant at 160-218 and 743-854.

The CDR3 runs to 15 residues. CDR1 is SGHTA, CDR2 FQGNSA, per germline. V was clipped by 2 bases and J by 8 bases, with 13 bases between them. On this clone: Its antigen is undetermined.

The sequence was collected from an adult who received the AZD1222 COVID-19 vaccine. The gene calls are TRBV7-2 and TRBJ1-6; maybe TRBD1 (5 bases). Sequenced here: peripheral blood, sampled 28 days after the second AZD1222 dose. The CDR3 DNA reads as TGTGCCAGCAGCTTAAGGGTTATAGGGGATTCACCCCTCCACTTT. Encoded protein: CASSLRVIGDSPLHF.